The 29 T cell receptor beta chains presented below share a single source sample, sequenced in a study of cytomegalovirus exposure and HLA in healthy donors. The PCR used 60 Vbeta and 13 Jbeta primers. TCRdb's table, derived via immunoSEQ multiplex PCR, lists solely in-frame clones and lacks some. The table lists about 55,000 clones, approximately 71% of them singletons. The sequenced material came from PBMCs. The receptors stem from a man aged 40-49 years in good health and CMV-seropositive.

The chain couples TRBV5-4 to TRBJ2-5, with D unresolved. CDR1 is SGHNT, CDR2 YYREEE, per germline (reference sequence). There are 12 residues in the CDR3. The V gene lost 3 bases and the J gene lost 5 bases, with 8 bases spanning the gap. The CDR3 DNA reads as TGTGCCAGCAGCTACCCGAGTGAGACCCAGTACTTC. Protein: CASSYPSETQYF.

This chain uses TRBV10-1 with TRBJ1-2; D is possibly TRBD1 (5 bases). The V gene lost 2 bases and the J gene lost 5 bases, with 9 bases spanning the gap. This CDR3 comprises 13 residues. The germline V gene encodes CDR1 WNHNN and CDR2 SYGVQD (reference sequence). The CDR3 region has the DNA TGCGCCAGCAGTGAGAGGTCAGGGTATGGCTACACCTTC. The encoded protein is CASSERSGYGYTF.

The rearrangement links TRBV15 to TRBJ2-7, with TRBD1 identical over 7 bases. After removal of 1 base from V and 1 base from J, the junction contained 4 bases not matched to a gene. The CDR3 contains 15 residues. Germline CDR1 and CDR2: LNHNV and YYDKDF (reference sequence). This CDR3 is CATSRGDSLSYEQYF. For the CDR3, the DNA is TGTGCCACCAGCAGAGGGGACAGCCTATCCTACGAGCAGTACTTC.

The rearrangement links TRBV9 to TRBJ2-1; 8 bases map to TRBD2. CDR3 length equals 15 residues. V was pared by 0 bases and J by 7 bases, with 6 bases of the junction left unmatched. CDR1 SGDLS and CDR2 YYNGEE come from the germline V gene. CDR3 region: CASSVGSGGINEQFF. Written as DNA, the CDR3 is TGTGCCAGCAGCGTAGGCTCGGGGGGGATTAATGAGCAGTTCTTC.

This clone was seen once. The chain has TRBV7-9 and TRBJ1-5, with unresolved D. Germline values: CDR1 SEHNR, CDR2 FQNEAQ (reference sequence). Trimming removed 1 base at V and 7 bases at J, with 11 bases between. The CDR3 sequence is 14 residues long. In DNA form, the CDR3 reads TGTGCCAGCAGCTTAGATCGAGGGTCCCAGCCCCAGCATTTT. Translated: CASSLDRGSQPQHF.

V and J are TRBV19 and TRBJ1-4; weak D call: TRBD1 (5 bases). In germline, CDR1 is LNHDA, CDR2 SQIVND (reference sequence). There are 15 residues in the CDR3. V was clipped by 5 bases and J by 7 bases, with 17 bases between them. The CDR3 sequence: CASSPPGGEGEKLFF. The CDR3, as DNA: TGTGCCAGTAGTCCCCCCGGAGGGGAGGGTGAAAAACTGTTTTTT. The whole variable domain, filled in from reference TRBV19 and TRBJ1-4, reads DGGITQSPKYLFRKEGQNVTLSCEQNLNHDAMYWYRQDPGQGLRLIYYSQIVNDFQKGDIAEGYSVSREKKESFPLTVTSAQKNPTAFYLCASSPPGGEGEKLFFGSGTQLSVL.

The V and J genes are TRBV18 and TRBJ1-5, with TRBD1 as a possible D gene (5 bases). Germline V gives CDR1 KGHSH, CDR2 LQKENI. CDR3 size: 15 residues. V shed 4 bases and J shed 1 base, with 11 bases lying between them. CDR3 nucleotide sequence: TGTGCCAGCTCACGGGTGCAGGGCAGCAATCAGCCCCAGCATTTT. Encoded protein: CASSRVQGSNQPQHF.

In its sample, this clone was seen a few times. The chain joins TRBV5-6 to TRBJ1-3; no clear D gene. This CDR3 contains 14 residues. Germline V gives CDR1 SGHDT, CDR2 YYEEEE. V was cut by 2 bases and J by 0 bases, with 6 bases left in between. The DNA of the CDR3 is TGTGCCAGCAGCTTTGACTACTCTGGAAACACCATATATTTT. Translation: CASSFDYSGNTIYF.

CDR3 in DNA: TGTGCCAGCAGCCCTGGGGGGGTCGGCCTTACGCATTTCAGATTTACCTTC. The encoded protein is CASSPGGVGLTHFRFTF. The chain recombines TRBV5-4 with TRBJ1-2; D might be TRBD1 (5 bases). CDR3 length equals 17 residues. Deletions cut 4 bases from V and 14 bases from J, with 33 bases between. Germline V gives CDR1 SGHNT, CDR2 YYREEE (reference sequence). Complete variable domain (other parts from reference TRBV5-4 and TRBJ1-2): ETGVTQSPTHLIKTRGQQVTLRCSSQSGHNTVSWYQQALGQGPQFIFQYYREEENGRGNFPPRFSGLQFPNYSSELNVNALELDDSALYLCASSPGGVGLTHFRFTFGSGTRLTVV.

The rearrangement links TRBV7-2 to TRBJ2-1; 10 positions agree with TRBD2. Trimming took 5 bases from V and 7 from J; bases not matched to a gene: 11. CDR3 length: 16 amino acids. The germline V gene encodes CDR1 SGHTA and CDR2 FQGNSA. The CDR3 DNA reads TGTGCCAGCAGCCAGGGGGCAGCGGGGGGGCAAAATGAGCAGTTCTTC. Translation gives CASSQGAAGGQNEQFF.

The rearrangement links TRBV6-6 to TRBJ2-1, with a possible D match to TRBD2 (5 bases). V gave up 0 bases and J gave up 5 bases, with 11 bases separating them. From germline, CDR1 is MNHNY and CDR2 SVGAGI (reference sequence). This CDR3 spans 15 amino acids. This CDR3 reads CASSYSADSNNEQFF. Written as DNA, the CDR3 is TGTGCCAGCAGTTACTCCGCGGACTCGAACAATGAGCAGTTCTTC.

This chain connects TRBV10-3 to TRBJ2-7; 9 positions match TRBD1. CDR1 is ENHRY and CDR2 is SYGVKD in the germline V gene. The V gene end was trimmed by 8 bases and the J gene end by 2 bases; junction bases not matched to a gene: 10. The CDR3 length is 15 residues. The CDR3 spells CAIREQGAEAYEQYF. For the CDR3, the DNA is TGTGCCATCCGAGAACAGGGGGCTGAAGCCTACGAGCAGTACTTC.

V is TRBV7-6 and J is TRBJ1-6; 9 bases line up with TRBD1. The V gene end was trimmed by 5 bases and the J gene end by 10 bases; junction bases not matched to a gene: 9. Germline CDR1 reads SGHVS; CDR2 reads FNYEAQ. This CDR3 comprises 15 residues. The CDR3 DNA is TGTGCCAGCAGCCCAGACAGGGGGTGGTTCTCACCCCTCCACTTT. This gives the protein CASSPDRGWFSPLHF.

This chain joins TRBV6-4 and TRBJ1-1, with 9 bases identical to TRBD1. Germline V gene sequence: CDR1 MRHNA, CDR2 SNTAGT. The V and J ends lost 8 bases and 7 bases, in that order; junction bases with no gene match: 11. CDR3 size: 14 residues. CDR3 loop: CASARTTGGGEAFF. Written as DNA, the CDR3 is TGTGCCAGCGCAAGAACGACAGGGGGTGGTGAAGCTTTCTTT.

The genes are TRBV2 and TRBJ2-2; TRBD2 aligns across 12 bases. Germline V gene sequence: CDR1 SNHLY, CDR2 FYNNEI. The trim removed 5 bases at V and 1 base at J, leaving 2 bases unmatched. The CDR3 has 16 amino acids. The CDR3 DNA follows: TGTGCCAGCAGTTTACTAGCGGGGGGGAACACCGGGGAGCTGTTTTTT. It translates to CASSLLAGGNTGELFF.

This chain uses TRBV19 with TRBJ1-5; TRBD1 matches at 8 bases. Trimming removed 3 bases from V and 5 bases from J; junction bases left unmatched: 0. Germline assignment: CDR1 LNHDA and CDR2 SQIVND (reference sequence). The CDR3 runs to 13 residues. The CDR3 protein is CASSMGQDQPQHF. The CDR3 coding sequence is TGTGCCAGTAGTATGGGACAGGATCAGCCCCAGCATTTT.

The V and J genes are TRBV6-5 and TRBJ2-7; D might be TRBD1 (8 bases). This CDR3 comprises 12 residues. CDR1 and CDR2 from the germline V gene are MNHEY and SVGAGI. V shed 7 bases and J shed 7 bases, with 14 bases lying between them. The CDR3 is CASNNRGGEQYF. The CDR3 DNA sequence: TGTGCCAGCAACAACAGGGGGGGTGAGCAGTACTTC.

A single count supports this clone. The chain combines TRBV19 with TRBJ1-1, with 7 bases fitting TRBD1. The ends lost 4 bases at V and 0 bases at J; junction bases unmatched: 5. CDR3 length: 15 residues. The germline CDR1 and CDR2 sequences are LNHDA and SQIVND (reference sequence). The chain's CDR3 is CASSNRGLMNTEAFF. The CDR3 DNA is TGTGCCAGTAGTAACAGGGGACTCATGAACACTGAAGCTTTCTTT.

The J gene is TRBJ2-5, the V gene TRBV5-1, with 14 bases lining up with TRBD2. CDR3 length: 15 amino acids. The J segment lost 4 bases and the V segment lost 4 bases, leaving 3 bases of the junction unmatched. Germline-derived CDR1 and CDR2 are SGHRS and YFSETQ. CDR3 DNA sequence: TGCGCCAGCAGCGCAGGGACTAGCGGGGGAGAGACCCAGTACTTC. Translation gives CASSAGTSGGETQYF.

The gene calls are TRBV9 and TRBJ2-3; D possibly corresponds to TRBD1 (7 bases). The germline V gene has CDR1 SGDLS and CDR2 YYNGEE. This CDR3 is built from 15 residues. V lost 2 bases and J lost 4, with 14 bases in between. The chain's CDR3 is CASSVSPRGADTQYF. The CDR3 nucleotides read TGTGCCAGCAGCGTCAGTCCCAGGGGGGCAGATACGCAGTATTTT. The full variable domain, in which reference TRBV9 and TRBJ2-3 provide the parts outside the CDR3, is DSGVTQTPKHLITATGQRVTLRCSPRSGDLSVYWYQQSLDQGLQFLIQYYNGEERAKGNILERFSAQQFPDLHSELNLSSLELGDSALYFCASSVSPRGADTQYFGPGTRLTVL.

This clone came up once. This chain links TRBV18 with TRBJ2-5; possibly TRBD1 for D (7 bases). Gene TRBJ2-7 matches the end of the DNA better, so the J call may be wrong. Germline CDR1 is KGHSH and CDR2 is LQKENI. CDR3 length equals 14 residues. The CDR3 spells CASSRGTDTYEQYF. The CDR3 bases are TGTGCCAGCTCCCGGGGGACAGACACCTACGAGCAGTACTTC.

J is TRBJ1-5 and V is TRBV30; D is unclear. Germline CDR1 and CDR2: GTSNPN and SVGIG (reference sequence). V shed 6 bases and J shed 1 base, with 22 bases lying between them. The CDR3 loop spans 17 amino acids. CDR3 DNA sequence: TGTGCCTGTTCCGCGGGCCATGGCGGGGAGAGCAATCAGCCCCAGCATTTT. It yields the protein CACSAGHGGESNQPQHF.

The chain combines TRBV7-9 with TRBJ2-5, with a weak D call TRBD2 (6 bases). The V gene lost 4 bases and the J gene lost 1 base, with 13 bases spanning the gap. CDR3 size: 15 residues. In germline, CDR1 is SEHNR, CDR2 FQNEAQ (reference sequence). The DNA of the CDR3 is TGTGCCAGCAGCTCCGGGTCCGGGGGCCAAGAGACCCAGTACTTC. This gives the protein CASSSGSGGQETQYF.

The gene calls are TRBV5-4 and TRBJ2-5; TRBD2 matches at 11 bases. This CDR3 contains 18 residues. V trimming: 0 bases; J trimming: 2 bases; junction bases outside the gene matches: 9. The germline CDR1 and CDR2 sequences are SGHNT and YYREEE (reference sequence). The CDR3 here is CASSLGLAGSATQETQYF. The CDR3 region has the DNA TGTGCCAGCAGCTTGGGACTAGCGGGGTCTGCGACGCAAGAGACCCAGTACTTC. Looking up the rest from reference TRBV5-4 and TRBJ2-5 gives the full variable domain: ETGVTQSPTHLIKTRGQQVTLRCSSQSGHNTVSWYQQALGQGPQFIFQYYREEENGRGNFPPRFSGLQFPNYSSELNVNALELDDSALYLCASSLGLAGSATQETQYFGPGTRLLVL.

This clone was seen a few times. The V call is TRBV30, the J call TRBJ1-2; 7 nucleotides agree with TRBD1. V shed 2 bases and J 14 bases; nucleotides not matched to a gene: 11. Germline V CDR1 and CDR2: GTSNPN, SVGIG (reference sequence). This CDR3 comprises 12 residues. CDR3 sequence: CAWSTTEGGRTF. The CDR3 DNA reads as TGTGCCTGGAGTACGACCGAAGGGGGCAGGACCTTC.

This clone was counted only a few times. The chain has TRBV6-1 and TRBJ2-2, with D perhaps TRBD2 (6 bases). This CDR3 contains 14 residues. Germline lookup yields CDR1 MNHNS and CDR2 SASEGT. The V end lost 9 bases, the J end lost 4 bases, and 15 bases lay between the germline ends. This chain's CDR3 is CASLRAGSTGELFF. The DNA for the CDR3 is TGTGCCAGTCTAAGGGCGGGGTCCACCGGGGAGCTGTTTTTT.

The chain recombines TRBV14 with TRBJ2-5; tentatively, D is TRBD1 (6 bases). V lost 5 bases, J lost 5 bases, and 12 bases lay in between. The CDR3 totals 13 residues. Germline loops: CDR1 SGHDN, CDR2 FVKESK. DNA of the CDR3: TGTGCCAGCAGCTTTCCAGGGGTGGAGACCCAGTACTTC. Its translation: CASSFPGVETQYF.

The CDR3 loop is CAWSEQGLDGYTF. CDR3 bases: TGTGCCTGGAGCGAGCAGGGCCTTGATGGCTACACCTTC. This chain links TRBV30 with TRBJ1-2; a possible D gene is TRBD1 (5 bases). Germline CDR1 reads GTSNPN; CDR2 reads SVGIG (reference sequence). This CDR3 contains 13 residues. V was shortened by 3 bases and J by 6 bases, with 14 bases between the two germline ends.

This clone was observed a few times. The gene calls are TRBV11-1 and TRBJ2-2; 9 bases align to TRBD1. CDR1 and CDR2 from the germline V gene are SGHAT and FQDESV (reference sequence). The CDR3 sequence is 14 residues long. With 5 bases clipped from V and 6 bases from J, the junction kept 4 bases outside the gene matches. As DNA, the CDR3 is TGTGCCAGCAGCAGGGACAGGGTGGCCGGGGAGCTGTTTTTT. This sequence encodes CASSRDRVAGELFF. The complete variable domain, with remaining parts taken from reference TRBV11-1 and TRBJ2-2, reads EAEVAQSPRYKITEKSQAVAFWCDPISGHATLYWYRQILGQGPELLVQFQDESVVDDSQLPKDRFSAERLKGVDSTLKIQPAELGDSAMYLCASSRDRVAGELFFGEGSRLTVL.